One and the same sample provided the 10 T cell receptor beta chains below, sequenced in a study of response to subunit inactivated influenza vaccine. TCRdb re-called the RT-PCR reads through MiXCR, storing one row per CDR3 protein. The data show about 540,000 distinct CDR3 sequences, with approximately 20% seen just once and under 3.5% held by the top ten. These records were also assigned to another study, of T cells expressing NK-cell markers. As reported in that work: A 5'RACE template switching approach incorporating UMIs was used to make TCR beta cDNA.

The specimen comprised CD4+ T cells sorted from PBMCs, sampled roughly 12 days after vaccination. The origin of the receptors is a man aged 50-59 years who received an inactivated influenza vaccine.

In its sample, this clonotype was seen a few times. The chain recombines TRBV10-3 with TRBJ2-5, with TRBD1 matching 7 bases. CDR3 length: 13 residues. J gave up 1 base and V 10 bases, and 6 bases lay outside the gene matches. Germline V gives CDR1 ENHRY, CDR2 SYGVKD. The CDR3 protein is CATTGQFQETQYF. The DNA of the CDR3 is TGTGCCACGACGGGACAGTTCCAAGAGACCCAGTACTTC.

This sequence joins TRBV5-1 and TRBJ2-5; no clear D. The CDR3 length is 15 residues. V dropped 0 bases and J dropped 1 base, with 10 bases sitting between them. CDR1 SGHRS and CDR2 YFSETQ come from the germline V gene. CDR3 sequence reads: CASSLGRTLQETQYF. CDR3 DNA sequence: TGCGCCAGCAGCTTGGGACGTACTCTCCAAGAGACCCAGTACTTC.

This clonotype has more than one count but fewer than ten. The chain's CDR3 is CASSQDRRGRSPLHF. The CDR3 DNA sequence: TGTGCCAGCAGCCAAGATCGCAGGGGGCGTTCACCCCTCCACTTT. The chain is built from TRBV14 and TRBJ1-6; 8 bases line up with TRBD1. The CDR3 totals 15 residues. With V trimmed by 0 bases and J by 9 bases, 4 bases remained unmatched. Germline lookup yields CDR1 SGHDN and CDR2 FVKESK. Drawing the rest from reference TRBV14 and TRBJ1-6, the complete variable domain is EAGVTQFPSHSVIEKGQTVTLRCDPISGHDNLYWYRRVMGKEIKFLLHFVKESKQDESGMPNNRFLAERTGGTYSTLKVQPAELEDSGVYFCASSQDRRGRSPLHFGNGTRLTVT.

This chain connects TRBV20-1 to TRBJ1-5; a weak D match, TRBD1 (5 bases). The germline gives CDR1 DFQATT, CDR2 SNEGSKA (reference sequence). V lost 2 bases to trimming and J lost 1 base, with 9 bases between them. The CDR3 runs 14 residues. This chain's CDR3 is CSARKGNSNQPQHF. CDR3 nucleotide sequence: TGCAGTGCTAGAAAGGGGAACAGCAATCAGCCCCAGCATTTT.

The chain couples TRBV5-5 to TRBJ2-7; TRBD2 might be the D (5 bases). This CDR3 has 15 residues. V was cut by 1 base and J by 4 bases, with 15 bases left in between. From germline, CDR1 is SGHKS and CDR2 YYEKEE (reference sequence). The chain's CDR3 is CASSLPRTSLYEQYF. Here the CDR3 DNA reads TGTGCCAGCAGCTTGCCGAGGACTTCCCTTTACGAGCAGTACTTC.

CDR3 coding DNA: TGTGCCAGCAGTTACCCGACGGTTAACACCGGGGAGCTGTTTTTT. This codes for CASSYPTVNTGELFF. The chain uses TRBV6-2 or TRBV6-3 and TRBJ2-2; D not certain. V lost 2 bases and J 2 bases, leaving 9 bases between the germline ends. The germline CDR1 and CDR2 sequences are MNHEY and SVGEGT. The CDR3 has 15 residues.

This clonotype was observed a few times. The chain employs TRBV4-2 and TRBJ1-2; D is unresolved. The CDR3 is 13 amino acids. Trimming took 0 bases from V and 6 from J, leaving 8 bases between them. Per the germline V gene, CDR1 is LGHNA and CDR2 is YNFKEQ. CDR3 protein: CASSQDKWDGYTF. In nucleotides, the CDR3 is TGTGCCAGCAGCCAAGATAAATGGGATGGCTACACCTTC.

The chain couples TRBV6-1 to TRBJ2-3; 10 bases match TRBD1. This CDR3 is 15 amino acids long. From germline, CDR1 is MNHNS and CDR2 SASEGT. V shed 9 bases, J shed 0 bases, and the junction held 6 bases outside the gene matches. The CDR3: CASVRQGASTDTQYF. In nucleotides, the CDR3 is TGTGCCAGTGTTCGACAGGGGGCTAGCACAGATACGCAGTATTTT.

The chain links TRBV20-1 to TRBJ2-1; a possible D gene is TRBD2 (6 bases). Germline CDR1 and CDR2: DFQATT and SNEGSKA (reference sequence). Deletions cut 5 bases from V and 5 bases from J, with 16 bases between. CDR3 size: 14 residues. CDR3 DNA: TGCAGTGCTGTTGGCGGGGTGACGAACAATGAGCAGTTCTTC. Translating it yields CSAVGGVTNNEQFF.

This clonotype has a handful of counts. This CDR3 reads CASTPRRGGSTDTQYF. In nucleotides, the CDR3 is TGTGCCAGCACCCCGAGGCGGGGGGGGTCCACAGATACGCAGTATTTT. V gene TRBV6-1 combines with J gene TRBJ2-3; 9 bases align to TRBD2. The V gene's germline CDR1 is MNHNS and CDR2 SASEGT. This CDR3 region has 16 residues. The V and J ends lost 7 bases and 2 bases, in that order; junction bases with no gene match: 10.